Here is one T cell receptor (beta chain) with its context. The data stem from a study of blood T cell repertoires in COVID-19. Study details: From the United States, Italy and Spain came samples of acute and convalescent COVID-19. Sample material is recorded as cDNA or gDNA derived from T cells, B-cell-depleted T cells, or PBMCs.

As originally analysed: Estimation of nucleated cell counts was performed using reference gene primer amplification. Measured with immunoSEQ multiplex PCR; TCRdb has only the in-frame clones, and not every one. The V and J calls and clone size come from that table; D and trimming were worked out from the DNA. The repertoire holds about 76,000 clones, with around 85% as singletons. V shed 4 bases and J shed 5 bases, with 11 bases lying between them. The germline V gene encodes CDR1 SQVTM and CDR2 ANQGSEA. The CDR3 loop spans 12 amino acids. This receptor was taken from a man between 45 and 60 years old with COVID-19, enrolled during active disease. The V call is TRBV29-1, the J call TRBJ1-1; tentatively, D is TRBD1 (6 bases). Sequenced input: peripheral blood. Here the CDR3 DNA reads TGCAGCGTTGTTACAGGGAGTACTGAAGCTTTCTTT. Translating gives CSVVTGSTEAFF.